These T cell receptor beta chains were read from a single sample in a study of cytomegalovirus exposure and HLA in healthy donors. This table comes from immunoSEQ multiplex PCR, and its TCRdb copy is limited to in-frame clones, with some not included. The repertoire has about 50,000 clones, 77% of them found once; the top ten carry 2.7%. Sequenced: PBMCs. Receptor source: a woman aged 40 to 50 in good health and CMV-seropositive. CDR3s include the opening cysteine and the closing phenylalanine or tryptophan.

V,CDR3
TRBV11-2,CASSVHTNTEAFF
TRBV10-2,CASSKTGGGQPQHF
TRBV30,CAWSHPGTGSTEAFF
TRBV27,CASTVYSNQPQHF
TRBV10-3,CAISQGGVRSGNEQFF
TRBV4-3,CASSQDLAGGPYNEQFF
TRBV2,CASSADRGVGEAFF
TRBV9,CASSWSADTQYF
TRBV19,CASSDRGPEAFF
TRBV11-2,CASSSSGTGGKSPLHF
TRBV28,CASSLSGGTEAFF
TRBV9,CASSLAGSYEQYF
TRBV5-6,CASSRGVVAETQYF
TRBV28,CASSFRETQYF
TRBV15,CATSPTGMDNSPLHF
TRBV6-6,CASSGTGRLEQYF
TRBV6-1,CRSASGAGGLETQYF
TRBV9,CASSANTDTQYF
TRBV5-1,CASSWGTSGGEEQFF
TRBV7-8,CASTPSGVGAEQFF
TRBV28,CASSLVRGQGQPQHF
TRBV7-2,CASSFSSYNEQFF
TRBV10-3,CAISQGYEQYF
TRBV18,CASSPSGSPPIQYF